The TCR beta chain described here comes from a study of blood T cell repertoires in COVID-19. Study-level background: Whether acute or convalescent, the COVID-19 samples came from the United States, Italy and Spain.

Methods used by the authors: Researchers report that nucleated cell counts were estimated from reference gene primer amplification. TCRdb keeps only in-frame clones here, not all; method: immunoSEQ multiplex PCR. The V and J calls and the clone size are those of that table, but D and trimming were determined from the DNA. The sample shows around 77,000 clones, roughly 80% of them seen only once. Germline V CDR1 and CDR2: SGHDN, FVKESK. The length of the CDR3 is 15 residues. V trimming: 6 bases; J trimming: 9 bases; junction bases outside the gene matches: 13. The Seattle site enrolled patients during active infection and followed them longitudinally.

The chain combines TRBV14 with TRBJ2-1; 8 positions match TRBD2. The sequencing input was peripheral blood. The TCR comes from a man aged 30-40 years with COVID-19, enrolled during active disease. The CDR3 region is CASSLAGPLSGEQFF. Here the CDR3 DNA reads TGTGCCAGCAGTTTAGCGGGACCTCTCTCGGGTGAGCAGTTCTTC.